The clone carrying this T cell receptor beta chain occurred many times. This sample is part of a study of identical twins. Template switching added a universal primer site; cDNA carried unique molecular identifiers. TCRdb analysed the 5' RACE reads with MiXCR anew, one entry per CDR3 protein. Counted here are 200,000 to 250,000 distinct CDR3 sequences, about 10% occurring once; the ten biggest clones make up more than 8%. This clonotype was obtained from a man aged 45-65 years in good health. Sequenced input: memory T cells sorted from blood.

CDR3 sequence (DNA): TGTGCCAGCAGTTTATCCAGGGCGGGAGGAAAAGGGCGCGAGCAGTACTTC. Its protein is CASSLSRAGGKGREQYF. V is TRBV28 and J is TRBJ2-7; TRBD2 matches at 8 bases. The V segment lost 1 base and the J segment 6 bases; nucleotides outside the gene matches: 14. The CDR3 runs 17 residues. Germline assignment: CDR1 MDHEN and CDR2 SYDVKM. The variable domain in full, completed from reference TRBV28 and TRBJ2-7, reads DVKVTQSSRYLVKRTGEKVFLECVQDMDHENMFWYRQDPGLGLRLIYFSYDVKMKEKGDIPEGYSVSREKKERFSLILESASTNQTSMYLCASSLSRAGGKGREQYFGPGTRLTVT.